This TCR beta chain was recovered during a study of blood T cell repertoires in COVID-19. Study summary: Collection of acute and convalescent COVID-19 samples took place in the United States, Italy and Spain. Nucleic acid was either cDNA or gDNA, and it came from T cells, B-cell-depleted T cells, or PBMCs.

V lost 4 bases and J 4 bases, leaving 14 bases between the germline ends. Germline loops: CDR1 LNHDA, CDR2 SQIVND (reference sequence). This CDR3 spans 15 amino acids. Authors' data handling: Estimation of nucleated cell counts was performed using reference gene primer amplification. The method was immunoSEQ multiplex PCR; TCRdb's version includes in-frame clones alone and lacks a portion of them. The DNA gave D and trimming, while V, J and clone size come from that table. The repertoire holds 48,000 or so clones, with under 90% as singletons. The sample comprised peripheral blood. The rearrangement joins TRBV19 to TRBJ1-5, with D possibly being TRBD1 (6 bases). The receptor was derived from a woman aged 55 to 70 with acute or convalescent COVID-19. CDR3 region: CASSNSPRGNQPQHF. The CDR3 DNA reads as TGTGCCAGTAGTAATTCCCCTAGGGGGAATCAGCCCCAGCATTTT.